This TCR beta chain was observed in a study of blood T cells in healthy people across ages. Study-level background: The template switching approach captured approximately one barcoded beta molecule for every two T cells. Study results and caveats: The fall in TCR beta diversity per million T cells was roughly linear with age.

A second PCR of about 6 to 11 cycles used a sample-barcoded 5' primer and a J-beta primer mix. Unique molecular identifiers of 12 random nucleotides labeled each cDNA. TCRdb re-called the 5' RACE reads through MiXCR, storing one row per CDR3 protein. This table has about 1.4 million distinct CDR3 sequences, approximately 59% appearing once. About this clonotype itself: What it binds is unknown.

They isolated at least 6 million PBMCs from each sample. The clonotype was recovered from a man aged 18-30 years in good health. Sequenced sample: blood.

CDR3 residues: CASGRGGIYETQYF. In DNA form, the CDR3 reads TGTGCCAGCGGTCGAGGTGGGATTTACGAGACCCAGTACTTC. The chain is built from TRBV12-3 or TRBV12-4 and TRBJ2-5; no clear D. Trimming shortened V by 8 bases and J by 5 bases, and 18 bases separated the two germline ends. There are 14 residues in the CDR3.